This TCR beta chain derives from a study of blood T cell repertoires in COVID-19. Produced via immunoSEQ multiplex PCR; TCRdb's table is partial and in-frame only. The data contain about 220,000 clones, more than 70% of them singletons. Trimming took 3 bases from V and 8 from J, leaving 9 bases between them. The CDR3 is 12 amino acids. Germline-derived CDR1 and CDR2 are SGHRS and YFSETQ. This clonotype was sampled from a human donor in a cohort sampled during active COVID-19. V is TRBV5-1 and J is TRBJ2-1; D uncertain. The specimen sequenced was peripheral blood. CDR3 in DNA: TGCGCCAGCAGCTCCAACTATGATGAGCAGTTCTTC. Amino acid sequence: CASSSNYDEQFF.